The 8 T cell receptor beta chains reported below all come from one sample, sequenced in a study of response to subunit inactivated influenza vaccine. In TCRdb, the RT-PCR reads were re-called with MiXCR into one record per CDR3 protein. The table shows around 480,000 distinct CDR3 sequences, with about 15% occurring only once. The sequences come from CD4+ T cells sorted from PBMCs, collected 23 to 25 months after vaccination. All receptors derive from a man between 50 and 75 years old who received an inactivated influenza vaccine.

This rearrangement joins TRBV7-2 to TRBJ2-3; tentatively, D is TRBD2 (7 bases). V was clipped by 5 bases and J by 0 bases, with 18 bases between them. The CDR3 has 17 amino acids. From germline, CDR1 is SGHTA and CDR2 FQGNSA. The CDR3 loop reads CASSPRGGGGSTDTQYF. As DNA, the CDR3 is TGTGCCAGCAGCCCACGTGGGGGAGGGGGGAGCACAGATACGCAGTATTTT.

A few counts support this clonotype. This sequence joins TRBV9 and TRBJ2-3; TRBD2 aligns across 8 bases. This CDR3 comprises 15 residues. Germline V gene data show CDR1 as SGDLS and CDR2 as YYNGEE. V lost 0 bases, J lost 0 bases, and 0 bases stayed unmatched. The CDR3 reads CASSVAGGSTDTQYF. For the CDR3, the DNA is TGTGCCAGCAGCGTAGCGGGGGGGAGCACAGATACGCAGTATTTT.

The chain joins TRBV5-6 to TRBJ2-3, with 11 bases aligning to TRBD2. V lost 4 bases and J lost 5; bases outside the gene matches: 6. Germline CDR1 is SGHDT and CDR2 is YYEEEE. The CDR3 consists of 15 residues. CDR3 DNA sequence: TGTGCCAGCAGCAGACTAGCGGGACCGGGAGATACGCAGTATTTT. Translating it yields CASSRLAGPGDTQYF.

To note about this clonotype: One end of the junction varies from germline; a read error may be responsible. This chain uses TRBV12-3 or TRBV12-4 with TRBJ2-1, with a tentative D call TRBD2 (7 bases). The CDR3 totals 16 residues. The CDR3 DNA sequence: TGTTCCAGCATCAGTTTCGGCGGGGGCCCCCCCAATGAGCAGTTCTTC. It encodes CSSISFGGGPPNEQFF.

This clonotype appeared many times. As DNA, the CDR3 is TGTGCCAGCAGCCAAGATGGAGGAATGAGGTTTGATGAGCAGTTCTTC. Translation gives CASSQDGGMRFDEQFF. The chain has TRBV3-1 and TRBJ2-1, with a tentative D call TRBD2 (5 bases). Germline lookup yields CDR1 LGHDT and CDR2 YNNKEL (reference sequence). The CDR3 has 16 amino acids. Trimming removed 0 bases from V and 8 bases from J, with 17 bases in between.

This clonotype has at least ten counts. The CDR3 nucleotides read TGCAGTGCTAGAGGTCCCACCGGGCGGGAGTCTTTGACGCAGTATTTT. As protein: CSARGPTGRESLTQYF. The chain joins TRBV20-1 to TRBJ2-3; TRBD2 matches at 7 bases. The J segment lost 9 bases and the V segment lost 1 base, leaving 16 bases of the junction unmatched. The CDR3 contains 16 residues. Germline CDR1 DFQATT, CDR2 SNEGSKA (reference sequence).

This clonotype has only a few counts. The chain uses TRBV14 and TRBJ2-4, with D unresolved. The CDR3 has 13 residues. The V end lost 1 base, the J end lost 7 bases, and 8 bases lay between the germline ends. The germline CDR1 and CDR2 sequences are SGHDN and FVKESK. CDR3 region: CASSQGRMNIQYF. In nucleotides, the CDR3 is TGTGCCAGCAGCCAAGGTCGGATGAACATTCAGTACTTC.

The chain couples TRBV11-2 to TRBJ2-4; TRBD2 matches 11 bases. V lost 6 bases to trimming and J lost 8 bases; unmatched junction nucleotides: 6. The CDR3 spans 14 residues. In germline, CDR1 is SGHAT, CDR2 FQNNGV. The CDR3 loop reads CASRELAGGHIQYF. Here the CDR3 DNA reads TGTGCCAGCAGGGAATTAGCGGGGGGGCACATTCAGTACTTC.